These 14 T cell receptor beta chains originate from one sample sequenced in a study of T cells expressing NK-cell markers (TCRdb year 2020). The method was 5' RACE. The instrument given in TCRdb is Illumina HiSeq 2000. TCRdb reprocessed the reads and provides one entry for every CDR3 protein sequence; no DNA is given. The sample table includes roughly 420,000 distinct CDR3 sequences. 7.3% of the sample lies in the top ten. Source material: blood T cells: a sorted CD56 or NKG2C T cell subset, CD4+ or CD8+ T cells, or bulk PBMC T cells (not recorded which). These receptors all stem from a woman aged 18 to 69 in good health.

The rearrangement joins TRBV11-2 to TRBJ1-1. Germline V gene sequence: CDR1 SGHAT, CDR2 FQNNGV. The CDR3 consists of 11 residues. The CDR3 protein is CASSLEFQAFF.

The gene calls are TRBV5-4 and TRBJ2-2; there is no DNA to check the TCRdb D call of TRBD2. Germline values: CDR1 SGHNT, CDR2 YYREEE (reference sequence). This CDR3 has 17 residues. The CDR3 protein is CASSLEIQSGRAGELFF.

The CDR3 here is CASSNPDRRDTEAFF. The chain carries TRBV19 and TRBJ1-1; no DNA is available, so the TRBD1 call from TCRdb remains unchecked. The CDR3 loop spans 15 amino acids. Germline loops: CDR1 LNHDA, CDR2 SQIVND (reference sequence).

V is TRBV10-3 and J is TRBJ2-5. The CDR3 is 14 residues long. Germline CDR1 ENHRY, CDR2 SYGVKD. This chain's CDR3 is CAISESTIQETQYF.

J is TRBJ1-5 and V is TRBV7-9; TCRdb names TRBD1, which stays unverified in the absence of DNA. CDR3 length: 17 residues. The V gene's germline CDR1 is SEHNR and CDR2 FQNEAQ (reference sequence). The chain's CDR3 is CASSSTKAGAATPPQHF.

The V and J genes are TRBV29-1 and TRBJ2-2; the D call from TCRdb, TRBD1, cannot be confirmed without DNA. Per germline, CDR1 SQVTM and CDR2 ANQGSEA. The CDR3 extends over 12 amino acids. The CDR3 here is CSVSDRVGELFF.

The V call is TRBV11-1, the J call TRBJ2-3; TCRdb gives TRBD1 as the D gene, but with no DNA this cannot be confirmed. CDR3 length: 16 amino acids. In germline, CDR1 is SGHAT, CDR2 FQDESV (reference sequence). CDR3: CASSLDGTPRADTQYF.

This chain connects TRBV12-3 or TRBV12-4 to TRBJ2-2; TCRdb calls TRBD2, which cannot be checked without DNA. The CDR3 is made up of 15 amino acids. The CDR3 reads CASSWGEGGTGELFF.

V gene TRBV12-3 or TRBV12-4 combines with J gene TRBJ1-3. This CDR3 contains 15 residues. The CDR3: CASSFRASSGNTIYF.

The J gene is TRBJ2-7, the V gene TRBV10-3; TCRdb selects TRBD1, and the lack of DNA leaves this call unchecked. The CDR3 runs 13 residues. Germline V gene lookup returns CDR1 ENHRY and CDR2 SYGVKD. The CDR3 loop reads CAIRGDSTYEQYF.

The V and J genes are TRBV29-1 and TRBJ2-2. The CDR3 runs to 12 residues. Germline V gene lookup returns CDR1 SQVTM and CDR2 ANQGSEA. The CDR3 region is CSVVSSSGELFF.

The chain uses TRBV25-1 and TRBJ1-6. The germline V gene encodes CDR1 MGHDK and CDR2 SYGVNS. The CDR3 loop spans 17 amino acids. This chain's CDR3 is CASSELGSKPYNSPLHF.

This chain links TRBV6-1 with TRBJ2-5; TCRdb gives TRBD1 as the D gene, but with no DNA this cannot be confirmed. Per the germline V gene, CDR1 is MNHNS and CDR2 is SASEGT. This CDR3 has 13 amino acids. CDR3 sequence reads: CASSAPGQKTQYF.

The genes are TRBV18 and TRBJ1-1. CDR3 length: 15 residues. Germline V gene sequence: CDR1 KGHSH, CDR2 LQKENI. CDR3: CASSPIGQLNTEAFF.